These 19 T cell receptor beta chains originate from one sample sequenced in a study of STAT5B mutations in CD4+ large granular lymphocyte leukemia. Measured with immunoSEQ multiplex PCR; TCRdb has only the in-frame clones, and not every one. This sample yields fewer than 40,000 clones, of which just under 80% are seen a single time; 2.5% to 3% belongs to the top ten. Source material: CD4+ T cells from blood buffy coats. The receptor set was obtained from a human donor in good health.

The chain combines TRBV7-9 with TRBJ1-6, with D uncertain. Germline-derived CDR1 and CDR2 are SEHNR and FQNEAQ (reference sequence). The CDR3 is made up of 14 amino acids. V dropped 4 bases and J dropped 4 bases, with 8 bases sitting between them. Written as DNA, the CDR3 is TGTGCCAGCAGCTCACAGCGGTATAATTCACCCCTCCACTTT. It yields the protein CASSSQRYNSPLHF.

The rearrangement links TRBV10-2 to TRBJ2-7; tentative D call: TRBD1 (5 bases). Trimming shortened V by 10 bases and J by 5 bases, and 18 bases separated the two germline ends. The CDR3 runs 13 residues. Germline V gene data show CDR1 as WSHSY and CDR2 as SAAADI. The CDR3 nucleotides read TGCGCCACCAAGGGGCAGTCCAGCGACGAGCAGTACTTC. Its protein product is CATKGQSSDEQYF.

The CDR3 DNA sequence: TGTGCCAGCAGTGAAATTCCCGGGGGAAAGCCAGATACGCAGTATTTT. Amino acid sequence: CASSEIPGGKPDTQYF. This chain links TRBV6-4 with TRBJ2-3, with D tentatively TRBD2 (6 bases). The germline V and J ends were trimmed by 3 bases and 4 bases, with 17 bases remaining between them. CDR1 is MRHNA and CDR2 is SNTAGT in the germline V gene. The CDR3 length is 16 residues.

This clone was observed a few times. The J gene is TRBJ1-4, the V gene TRBV30; TRBD1 might be the D (5 bases). V was trimmed by 3 bases and J by 14 bases, leaving 13 bases between them. CDR1 is GTSNPN, CDR2 SVGIG, per germline (reference sequence). This CDR3 is built from 11 residues. CDR3 protein: CAWRGPRWLFF. The CDR3, as DNA: TGTGCCTGGAGGGGGCCCCGATGGCTGTTTTTT. Variable domain in full (rest from reference TRBV30 and TRBJ1-4): SQTIHQWPATLVQPVGSPLSLECTVEGTSNPNLYWYRQAAGRGLQLLFYSVGIGQISSEVPQNLSASRPQDRQFILSSKKLLLSDSGFYLCAWRGPRWLFFGSGTQLSVL.

V is TRBV28 and J is TRBJ2-7, with D maybe TRBD1 (6 bases). The CDR3 contains 12 residues. Germline V CDR1 and CDR2: MDHEN, SYDVKM. V was pared by 1 base and J by 6 bases, with 7 bases between. The DNA for the CDR3 is TGTGCCAGCAGTTTATTCAGGGGCGAGCAGTACTTC. This translates into CASSLFRGEQYF.

This clone was seen more than once but under ten times. The V call is TRBV29-1, the J call TRBJ2-2; 11 positions match TRBD2. The germline gives CDR1 SQVTM, CDR2 ANQGSEA. V trimming: 5 bases; J trimming: 5 bases; junction bases outside the gene matches: 4. The CDR3 is 14 amino acids. The CDR3 region is CSVSSSGGTGELFF. CDR3 DNA sequence: TGCAGCGTTAGTTCTAGCGGGGGGACCGGGGAGCTGTTTTTT.

This chain links TRBV7-6 with TRBJ2-5, with TRBD2 identical over 9 bases. Germline V lookup: CDR1 SGHVS, CDR2 FNYEAQ. V dropped 4 bases and J dropped 1; count of bases not matched to a gene: 1. CDR3 length: 14 amino acids. The CDR3 is CASSWRGGQETQYF. CDR3 DNA sequence: TGTGCCAGCAGCTGGCGGGGGGGCCAAGAGACCCAGTACTTC.

The chain recombines TRBV4-3 with TRBJ1-2, with D possibly being TRBD1 (5 bases). V was cut by 0 bases and J by 2 bases, with 10 bases left in between. From germline, CDR1 is LGHNA and CDR2 YSLEER. This CDR3 is built from 15 residues. The CDR3 loop is CASSQDLAGNYGYTF. The CDR3 DNA reads TGCGCCAGCAGCCAAGATCTGGCAGGGAACTATGGCTACACCTTC.

This chain links TRBV6-1 with TRBJ1-1; unclear D gene. Between the trimmed V and J ends, which lost 5 bases and 3 bases, there was a span of 16 bases. The CDR3 has 15 residues. Germline V gene data show CDR1 as MNHNS and CDR2 as SASEGT. In nucleotides, the CDR3 is TGTGCCAGCAGTCACCGGACGGGAACCTACACTGAAGCTTTCTTT. Translated: CASSHRTGTYTEAFF.

The chain recombines TRBV15 with TRBJ2-5; 9 nucleotides line up with TRBD2. Germline CDR1 LNHNV, CDR2 YYDKDF (reference sequence). The V gene end was trimmed by 2 bases and the J gene end by 0 bases; junction bases not matched to a gene: 7. This CDR3 contains 17 residues. Here the CDR3 reads CATSRSDGGRDQETQYF. The CDR3 nucleotides are TGTGCCACCAGCAGATCCGACGGCGGGAGGGACCAAGAGACCCAGTACTTC.

Only a few counts were recorded for this clone. The rearrangement links TRBV19 to TRBJ2-1; either TRBD1 or TRBD2 may fit D (5 bases each). The CDR3 is made up of 14 amino acids. V lost 3 bases, J lost 7 bases, and 13 bases lay in between. Germline CDR1 LNHDA, CDR2 SQIVND (reference sequence). DNA for the CDR3: TGTGCCAGTAGTATGGGACCAGAGAGGAATGAGCAGTTCTTC. Its protein product is CASSMGPERNEQFF.

This clone has a single count. The V and J genes are TRBV5-4 and TRBJ2-1, with TRBD2 matching 9 bases. Germline V gene sequence: CDR1 SGHNT, CDR2 YYREEE (reference sequence). The J segment lost 5 bases and the V segment lost 3 bases, leaving 12 bases of the junction unmatched. This CDR3 is built from 17 residues. The CDR3 DNA sequence: TGTGCCAGCAGCTGGCTAGGTAGCGGGAGAAGTAACAATGAGCAGTTCTTC. Its protein product is CASSWLGSGRSNNEQFF.

The chain couples TRBV7-6 to TRBJ2-1; 10 bases line up with TRBD2. V shed 8 bases and J 0 bases; nucleotides not matched to a gene: 4. This CDR3 is built from 15 residues. Per the germline V gene, CDR1 is SGHVS and CDR2 is FNYEAQ. In DNA form, the CDR3 reads TGTGCCAGCGCCTTAGCGGGAGGCTCCTACAATGAGCAGTTCTTC. It translates to CASALAGGSYNEQFF. Complete variable domain (other parts from reference TRBV7-6 and TRBJ2-1): GAGVSQSPRYKVTKRGQDVALRCDPISGHVSLYWYRQALGQGPEFLTYFNYEAQQDKSGLPNDRFSAERPEGSISTLTIQRTEQRDSAMYRCASALAGGSYNEQFFGPGTRLTVL.

J is TRBJ1-4 and V is TRBV7-8, with 8 bases aligning to TRBD1. The J segment lost 2 bases and the V segment lost 5 bases, leaving 10 bases of the junction unmatched. There are 17 residues in the CDR3. From germline, CDR1 is SGHVS and CDR2 FQNEAQ. The CDR3 DNA follows: TGTGCCAGCAGCACCAGGGACAGGTGGGGCACTAATGAAAAACTGTTTTTT. It specifies CASSTRDRWGTNEKLFF.

The rearrangement joins TRBV7-6 to TRBJ2-5; possibly TRBD1 or TRBD2 for D (5 bases each). The CDR3 is made up of 16 amino acids. Germline lookup yields CDR1 SGHVS and CDR2 FNYEAQ. The germline V and J ends were trimmed by 5 bases and 4 bases, with 20 bases remaining between them. The CDR3 coding sequence is TGTGCCAGCAGCCCCGGGGCGCTGGCAGGGCGAGAGACCCAGTACTTC. This sequence encodes CASSPGALAGRETQYF. Complete variable domain (other parts from reference TRBV7-6 and TRBJ2-5): GAGVSQSPRYKVTKRGQDVALRCDPISGHVSLYWYRQALGQGPEFLTYFNYEAQQDKSGLPNDRFSAERPEGSISTLTIQRTEQRDSAMYRCASSPGALAGRETQYFGPGTRLLVL.

The V and J genes are TRBV11-2 and TRBJ2-3; the match to TRBD2 covers 7 bases. Looked up from germline, CDR1 is SGHAT and CDR2 is FQNNGV. CDR3 length equals 17 residues. Germline trimming cut 1 base from V and 4 bases from J; bases unmatched to any gene: 11. The DNA for the CDR3 is TGTGCCAGCAGCTTAGGTCTAGGCGGGAGTGGGGCAGATACGCAGTATTTT. It encodes CASSLGLGGSGADTQYF.

The genes are TRBV6-5 and TRBJ1-5; D gene uncertain. This CDR3 region has 12 residues. V dropped 6 bases and J dropped 4 bases, with 7 bases sitting between them. CDR1 MNHEY and CDR2 SVGAGI come from the germline V gene. The CDR3 is CASSRQNQPQHF. CDR3 DNA: TGTGCCAGCAGCCGCCAAAATCAGCCCCAGCATTTT.

The chain carries TRBV5-1 and TRBJ2-3, with D tentatively TRBD1 or TRBD2 (6 bases each). The CDR3 length is 18 residues. Germline assignment: CDR1 SGHRS and CDR2 YFSETQ. Trimming removed 0 bases from V and 4 bases from J, with 21 bases in between. Here the CDR3 DNA reads TGCGCCAGCAGCTTGGCTGTAGGACCCAAAGGGGGGTCAGATACGCAGTATTTT. It yields the protein CASSLAVGPKGGSDTQYF.

The J gene is TRBJ2-3, the V gene TRBV5-1, with 13 bases identical to TRBD2. The CDR3 totals 16 residues. CDR1 SGHRS and CDR2 YFSETQ come from the germline V gene. J was trimmed by 2 bases and V by 3 bases; bases with no gene match: 3. The CDR3 spells CASSSGLAGATDTQYF. Written as DNA, the CDR3 is TGCGCCAGCAGCTCTGGACTAGCGGGGGCCACAGATACGCAGTATTTT.